The T cell receptor (beta chain) described here comes from a study of a mutant IDH1 vaccine in newly diagnosed glioma. Study in general: Therapy received beforehand was radiotherapy, temozolomide, or both, with most patients given both.

Sequenced by immunoSEQ multiplex PCR; TCRdb stores in-frame clones only, minus some. The top ten hold about 9.1% of the sample, which has about 38,000 clones, roughly 78% seen once. Time point denoted: baseline, week 1 (first vaccination visit). Described treatment: pre-vaccination baseline after standard-of-care therapy. This TCR was recovered from a man aged 35 to 55 with glioma. Some clones in this sample may be carry-over from other donors' samples. The sequences come from PBMCs, collected from a glioma patient treated with radiotherapy, temozolomide or both.

The CDR3 DNA reads as TGTGCCAGCAGTGAAGGGAGGGGTAACACCGGGGAGCTGTTTTTT. Its protein is CASSEGRGNTGELFF. The chain couples TRBV2 to TRBJ2-2, with TRBD2 as a possible D gene (6 bases). V was shortened by 1 base and J by 2 bases, with 8 bases between the two germline ends. Germline V gives CDR1 SNHLY, CDR2 FYNNEI. The CDR3 totals 15 residues.